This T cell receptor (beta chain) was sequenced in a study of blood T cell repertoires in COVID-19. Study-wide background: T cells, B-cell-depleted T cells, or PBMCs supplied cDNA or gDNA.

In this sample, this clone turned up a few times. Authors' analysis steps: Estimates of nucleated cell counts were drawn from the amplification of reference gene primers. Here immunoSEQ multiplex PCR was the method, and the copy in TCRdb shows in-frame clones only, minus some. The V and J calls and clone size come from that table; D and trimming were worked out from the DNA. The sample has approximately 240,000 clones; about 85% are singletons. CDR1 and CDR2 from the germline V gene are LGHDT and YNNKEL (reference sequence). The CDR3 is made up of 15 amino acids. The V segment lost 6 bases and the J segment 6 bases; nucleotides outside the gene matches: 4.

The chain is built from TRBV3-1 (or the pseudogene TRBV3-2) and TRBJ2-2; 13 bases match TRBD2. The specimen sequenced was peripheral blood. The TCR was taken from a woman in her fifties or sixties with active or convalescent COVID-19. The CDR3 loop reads CASSRLAGGPGELFF. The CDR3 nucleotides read TGTGCCAGCAGTCGACTAGCGGGGGGCCCCGGGGAGCTGTTTTTT.